Reported below is one T cell receptor beta chain. The antigen remains unidentified. One end of the junction is discordant with germline, which a read error may explain. Assay: immunoSEQ multiplex PCR; the TCRdb copy retains only in-frame clones and omits some. Of 74,000 or so clones listed, 80% to 95% are singletons. The data were obtained in a study of OX40 agonist ivuxolimab in advanced cancers. Study as a whole: The study enrolled dose-escalation patients with hepatocellular carcinoma, melanoma, renal cell or head and neck cancer. The dose-escalation cohort was around 83% male, with a mean age of about 58 years, ranging roughly 20 to 80. Study-wide points: At 0.1 to 3.0 mg/kg and by week 6, CD4+ and CD8+ T cells in the blood had expanded clonally.

The CDR3 length is 14 residues. Germline CDR1 reads SSHAT; CDR2 reads FNYEAQ (reference sequence). The sample in question was CD4+ or CD8+ T cells sorted from blood, obtained in a trial of the OX40 agonist ivuxolimab. V and J are TRBV7-7 and TRBJ2-1; 11 bases map to TRBD1. The clonotype was recovered from an adult with an advanced solid tumor such as melanoma, head and neck, liver or kidney cancer. CDR3 sequence (DNA): TGTGCTAGCAGCCGGGACAGGGGGAACAATGAGCAGTTCTTC. Its protein product is CASSRDRGNNEQFF.